These 16 T cell receptor beta chains share one sample of origin, sequenced in a study of shared clonotypes between healthy human individuals. Libraries were prepared by immunoSEQ multiplex PCR; TCRdb keeps only in-frame clonotypes and omits some of them. The table has more than 1.2 million clones, approximately 98.5% seen once. The sample taken for sequencing was naive CD4+ T cells sorted from blood. The subset: CD45RA+ positively selected. The receptor source for this set is a man between 25 and 39 years old in good health.

V is TRBV7-2 and J is TRBJ2-7, with 11 bases fitting TRBD2. The length of the CDR3 is 17 residues. CDR1 and CDR2 from the germline V gene are SGHTA and FQGNSA. V was pared by 1 base and J by 3 bases, with 8 bases of the junction left unmatched. The DNA of the CDR3 is TGTGCCAGCAGCTTAGGTCCTAGCGGGAGGTTTATCTACGAGCAGTACTTC. This encodes CASSLGPSGRFIYEQYF.

The rearrangement uses TRBV7-9 and TRBJ2-1; D is possibly TRBD2 (5 bases). Germline loops: CDR1 SEHNR, CDR2 FQNEAQ (reference sequence). Trimming cost V 1 base and J 8 bases, with 15 bases left between them. The CDR3 runs 15 residues. The CDR3 protein is CASSLVRSFGDEQFF. CDR3 sequence (DNA): TGTGCCAGCAGCTTAGTAAGGTCCTTCGGGGATGAGCAGTTCTTC.

The chain is built from TRBV5-1 and TRBJ1-1; D is unresolved. Germline V gene sequence: CDR1 SGHRS, CDR2 YFSETQ. The V and J ends lost 4 bases and 0 bases respectively, with 7 bases between them. This CDR3 comprises 13 residues. The CDR3 DNA reads as TGCGCCAGCAGCCCACTATTGAACACTGAAGCTTTCTTT. Translated: CASSPLLNTEAFF.

The chain is built from TRBV7-9 and TRBJ2-7; 12 nucleotides match TRBD1. Germline V CDR1 and CDR2: SEHNR, FQNEAQ (reference sequence). The CDR3 length is 13 residues. With V trimmed by 4 bases and J by 6 bases, 1 base remained unmatched. The CDR3 region has the DNA TGTGCCAGCAGCTGGGGACAGGGGGCCGAGCAGTACTTC. It is translated as CASSWGQGAEQYF.

The genes are TRBV6-6 and TRBJ2-7; no clear D gene. This CDR3 has 14 residues. The germline V gene encodes CDR1 MNHNY and CDR2 SVGAGI (reference sequence). V was pared by 0 bases and J by 0 bases, with 6 bases between. The CDR3 sequence: CASSYSGSSYEQYF. CDR3 DNA: TGTGCCAGCAGTTACTCGGGCAGCTCCTACGAGCAGTACTTC.

V usage is TRBV7-2 and J usage is TRBJ1-1; the match to TRBD1 covers 8 bases. CDR3 length: 16 residues. CDR1 is SGHTA and CDR2 is FQGNSA in the germline V gene. Trimming at V came to 2 bases and at J to 2 bases, leaving 7 bases not matched to a gene. CDR3 region: CASSLRRDRRNTEAFF. CDR3 DNA: TGTGCCAGCAGCTTAAGACGGGACAGGCGAAACACTGAAGCTTTCTTT.

V and J are TRBV7-9 and TRBJ1-1; D is perhaps TRBD1 (6 bases). Deletions cut 5 bases from V and 1 base from J, with 17 bases between. Germline V lookup: CDR1 SEHNR, CDR2 FQNEAQ (reference sequence). The CDR3 has 16 amino acids. Here the CDR3 reads CASSPWGGTENTEAFF. The CDR3 bases are TGTGCCAGCAGCCCCTGGGGGGGCACGGAGAACACTGAAGCTTTCTTT.

The gene calls are TRBV18 and TRBJ2-2; D remains ambiguous. The V and J ends lost 6 bases and 7 bases respectively, with 18 bases between them. The CDR3 sequence is 15 residues long. CDR1 KGHSH and CDR2 LQKENI come from the germline V gene. The CDR3 protein is CASSPPRKKGGELFF. CDR3 bases: TGTGCCAGCTCTCCGCCTCGGAAGAAAGGCGGGGAGCTGTTTTTT.

The chain joins TRBV2 to TRBJ2-7; 8 nucleotides agree with TRBD2. The V segment lost 5 bases and the J segment 5 bases; nucleotides outside the gene matches: 11. CDR1 SNHLY and CDR2 FYNNEI come from the germline V gene. This CDR3 contains 15 residues. CDR3 protein: CASSLQGLVNHEQYF. The CDR3 coding sequence is TGTGCCAGCAGTCTACAGGGACTAGTGAACCACGAGCAGTACTTC.

This clone was picked up one time. The same CDR3 arises from other DNA sequences in this sample as well. V and J are TRBV7-9 and TRBJ2-3, with 15 bases matching TRBD2. CDR1 is SEHNR, CDR2 FQNEAQ, per germline (reference sequence). V gave up 5 bases and J gave up 3 bases; unmatched junction bases: 3. This CDR3 comprises 16 residues. The CDR3 region is CASSPGLAGGTDTQYF. In DNA form, the CDR3 reads TGTGCCAGCAGCCCGGGACTAGCGGGAGGTACAGATACGCAGTATTTT.

The chain carries TRBV6-1 and TRBJ2-7, with 8 bases fitting TRBD1. Looked up from germline, CDR1 is MNHNS and CDR2 is SASEGT. J gave up 2 bases and V 3 bases, and 6 bases lay outside the gene matches. This CDR3 spans 15 amino acids. CDR3 loop: CASSDGQGLTYEQYF. CDR3 bases: TGTGCCAGCAGTGATGGACAGGGCTTGACCTACGAGCAGTACTTC.

The chain has TRBV7-2 and TRBJ2-3; D unclear. Per germline, CDR1 SGHTA and CDR2 FQGNSA. This CDR3 comprises 14 residues. Trimming left V 2 bases short and J 5 bases short, with 11 bases between. In nucleotides, the CDR3 is TGTGCCAGCAGCTTACAGGCCGGGTTAGATACGCAGTATTTT. The encoded protein is CASSLQAGLDTQYF.

This sequence joins TRBV7-9 and TRBJ2-1; 9 nucleotides agree with TRBD2. The CDR3 is made up of 17 amino acids. The J segment lost 0 bases and the V segment lost 1 base, leaving 4 bases of the junction unmatched. CDR1 is SEHNR and CDR2 is FQNEAQ in the germline V gene (reference sequence). CDR3 in amino acids: CASSLGGSGSSYNEQFF. In DNA, the CDR3 is TGTGCCAGCAGCTTAGGGGGTAGCGGGAGCTCCTACAATGAGCAGTTCTTC.

The chain links TRBV6-5 to TRBJ2-2; the D gene is possibly TRBD1 (6 bases). The CDR3 covers 16 residues. Germline loops: CDR1 MNHEY, CDR2 SVGAGI. V was trimmed by 3 bases and J by 0 bases, leaving 11 bases between them. CDR3 region: CASSYVRQANTGELFF. As DNA, the CDR3 is TGTGCCAGCAGTTATGTGCGACAGGCGAACACCGGGGAGCTGTTTTTT.

The V call is TRBV29-1, the J call TRBJ2-7; no clear D gene. The CDR3 is 15 amino acids. Per the germline V gene, CDR1 is SQVTM and CDR2 is ANQGSEA. With 6 bases removed from V and 1 base from J, the gap between germline ends came to 19 bases. The CDR3 reads CSVRFLVTTSYEQYF. The CDR3, as DNA: TGCAGCGTCCGGTTTTTGGTAACGACGTCCTACGAGCAGTACTTC.

The chain has TRBV7-9 and TRBJ2-7; 7 nucleotides line up with TRBD1. V shed 2 bases, J shed 1 base, and the junction held 5 bases outside the gene matches. In germline, CDR1 is SEHNR, CDR2 FQNEAQ (reference sequence). This CDR3 is 15 amino acids long. CDR3: CASSLQGTASYEQYF. The CDR3, as DNA: TGTGCCAGCAGCTTACAGGGGACAGCATCCTACGAGCAGTACTTC.